Listed here is a single T cell receptor (beta chain). Antigen unknown. V was cut by 2 bases and J by 4 bases, with 14 bases left in between. There are 15 residues in the CDR3. Germline values: CDR1 SGHTA, CDR2 FQGNSA. This record belongs to a study of beta chain features in type 1 diabetes. Study-wide findings and caveats: Across patients, naive, central memory and Treg TCRB repertoires exhibited apparently greater similarity than was observed across healthy donors.

Sequencing targeted expressed TCRB transcripts, as all isolated RNA had been reverse transcribed. The assay was immunoSEQ multiplex PCR, and TCRdb's table has in-frame clones only and misses some. The data hold 300,000 or so clones, with approximately 8% observed a single time. V is TRBV7-2 and J is TRBJ2-5; no reliable D call. The sample consisted of central memory CD4+ T cells from blood. The sequence came from a woman between 18 and 29 years old in good health. Written as DNA, the CDR3 is TGTGCCAGCAGCTTATCGTCTCCGCACCTAGAGACCCAGTACTTC. Translated, it gives CASSLSSPHLETQYF.